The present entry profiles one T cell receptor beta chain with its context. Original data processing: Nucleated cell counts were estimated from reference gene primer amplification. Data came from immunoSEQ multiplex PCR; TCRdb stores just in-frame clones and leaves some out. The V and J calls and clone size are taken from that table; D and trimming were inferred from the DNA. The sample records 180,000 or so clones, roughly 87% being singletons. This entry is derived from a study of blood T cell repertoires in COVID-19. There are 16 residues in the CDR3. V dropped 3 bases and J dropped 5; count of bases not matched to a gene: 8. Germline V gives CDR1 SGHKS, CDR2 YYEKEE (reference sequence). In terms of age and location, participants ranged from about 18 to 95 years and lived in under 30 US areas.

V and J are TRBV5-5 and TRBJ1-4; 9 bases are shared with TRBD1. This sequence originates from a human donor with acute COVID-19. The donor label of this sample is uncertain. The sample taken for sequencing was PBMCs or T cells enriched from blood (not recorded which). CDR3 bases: TGTGCCAGCAGCTCATACGCCGGGACAGGGAATGAAAAACTGTTTTTT. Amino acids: CASSSYAGTGNEKLFF.